This T cell receptor beta chain came from a study of blood T cell repertoires in COVID-19. Trimming removed 4 bases at V and 6 bases at J, with 13 bases between. Germline CDR1 is MNHEY and CDR2 is SMNVEV (reference sequence). The CDR3 is 13 residues long. Clones were read by immunoSEQ multiplex PCR, and TCRdb kept only the in-frame ones, dropping some. The data hold 100,000 to 150,000 clones, with about 74% observed a single time. The TCR comes from a human donor in a cohort sampled during active COVID-19. Sequenced sample: peripheral blood. The chain is built from TRBV27 and TRBJ2-7; D may be TRBD1 (6 bases). The CDR3 DNA follows: TGTGCCAGCAGTTGGGACACCGTCGGCGAGCAGTACTTC. It translates to CASSWDTVGEQYF.